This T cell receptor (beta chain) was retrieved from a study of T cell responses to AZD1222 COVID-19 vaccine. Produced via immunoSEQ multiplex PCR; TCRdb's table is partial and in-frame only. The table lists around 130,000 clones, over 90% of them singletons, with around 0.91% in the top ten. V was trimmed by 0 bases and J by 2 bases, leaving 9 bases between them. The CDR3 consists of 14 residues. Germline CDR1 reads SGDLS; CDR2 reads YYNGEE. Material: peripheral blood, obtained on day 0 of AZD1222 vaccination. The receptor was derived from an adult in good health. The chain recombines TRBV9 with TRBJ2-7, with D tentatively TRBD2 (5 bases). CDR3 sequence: CASSVGGRAYEQYF. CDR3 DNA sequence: TGTGCCAGCAGCGTAGGCGGGCGAGCCTACGAGCAGTACTTC.